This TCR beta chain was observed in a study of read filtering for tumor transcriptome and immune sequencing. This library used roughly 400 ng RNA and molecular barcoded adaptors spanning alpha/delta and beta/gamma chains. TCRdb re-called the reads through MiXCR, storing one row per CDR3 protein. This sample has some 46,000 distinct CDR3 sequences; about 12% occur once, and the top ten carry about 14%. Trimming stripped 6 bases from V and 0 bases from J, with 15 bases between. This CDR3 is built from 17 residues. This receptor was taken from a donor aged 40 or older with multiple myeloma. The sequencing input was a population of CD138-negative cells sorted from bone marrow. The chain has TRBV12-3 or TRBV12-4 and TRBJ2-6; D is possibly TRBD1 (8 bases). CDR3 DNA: TGTGCCAGCAGCAACAGGGGGACTATCTCTGGGGCCAACGTCCTGACTTTC. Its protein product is CASSNRGTISGANVLTF.